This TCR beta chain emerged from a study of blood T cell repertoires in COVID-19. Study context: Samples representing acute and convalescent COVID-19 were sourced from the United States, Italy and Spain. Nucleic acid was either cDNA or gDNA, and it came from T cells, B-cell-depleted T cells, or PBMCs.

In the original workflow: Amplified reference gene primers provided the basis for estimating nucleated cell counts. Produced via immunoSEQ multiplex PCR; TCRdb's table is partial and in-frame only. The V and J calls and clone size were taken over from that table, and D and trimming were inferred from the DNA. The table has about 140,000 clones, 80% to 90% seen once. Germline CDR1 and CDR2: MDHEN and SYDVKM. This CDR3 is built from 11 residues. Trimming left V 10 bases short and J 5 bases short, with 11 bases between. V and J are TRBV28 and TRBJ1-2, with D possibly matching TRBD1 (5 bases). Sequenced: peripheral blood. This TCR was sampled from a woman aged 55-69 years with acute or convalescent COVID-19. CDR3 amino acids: CAIHGGYGYTF. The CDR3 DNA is TGTGCCATCCACGGGGGGTATGGCTACACCTTC.